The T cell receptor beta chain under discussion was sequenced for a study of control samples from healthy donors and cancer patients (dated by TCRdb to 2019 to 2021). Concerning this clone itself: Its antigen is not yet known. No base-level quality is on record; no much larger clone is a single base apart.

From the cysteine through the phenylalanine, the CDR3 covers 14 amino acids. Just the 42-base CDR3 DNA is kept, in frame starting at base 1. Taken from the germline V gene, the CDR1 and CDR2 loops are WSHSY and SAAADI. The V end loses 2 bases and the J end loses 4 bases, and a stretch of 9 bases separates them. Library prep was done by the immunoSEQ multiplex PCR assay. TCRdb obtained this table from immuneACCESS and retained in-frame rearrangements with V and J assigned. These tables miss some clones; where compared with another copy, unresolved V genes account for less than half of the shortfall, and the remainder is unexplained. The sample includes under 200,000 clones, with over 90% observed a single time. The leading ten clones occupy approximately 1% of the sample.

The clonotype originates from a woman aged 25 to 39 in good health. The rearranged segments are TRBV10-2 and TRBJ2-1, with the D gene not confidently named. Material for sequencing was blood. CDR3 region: CASSEGVVYNEQFF. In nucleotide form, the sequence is TGCGCCAGCAGTGAGGGGGTAGTGTACAATGAGCAGTTCTTC.